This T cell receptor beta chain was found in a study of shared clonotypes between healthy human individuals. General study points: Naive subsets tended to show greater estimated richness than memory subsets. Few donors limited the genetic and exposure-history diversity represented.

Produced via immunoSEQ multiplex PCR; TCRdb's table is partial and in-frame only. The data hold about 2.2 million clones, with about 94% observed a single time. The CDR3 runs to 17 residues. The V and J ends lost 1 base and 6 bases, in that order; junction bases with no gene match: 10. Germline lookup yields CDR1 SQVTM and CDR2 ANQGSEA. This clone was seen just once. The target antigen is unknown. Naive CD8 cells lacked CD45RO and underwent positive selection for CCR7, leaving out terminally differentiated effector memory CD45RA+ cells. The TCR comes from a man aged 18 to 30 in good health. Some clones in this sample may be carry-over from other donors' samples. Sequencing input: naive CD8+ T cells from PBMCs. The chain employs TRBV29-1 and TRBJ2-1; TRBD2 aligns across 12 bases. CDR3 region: CSVEGTLTSGSPNEQFF. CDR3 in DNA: TGCAGCGTTGAAGGGACCCTGACTAGCGGGAGCCCCAATGAGCAGTTCTTC.